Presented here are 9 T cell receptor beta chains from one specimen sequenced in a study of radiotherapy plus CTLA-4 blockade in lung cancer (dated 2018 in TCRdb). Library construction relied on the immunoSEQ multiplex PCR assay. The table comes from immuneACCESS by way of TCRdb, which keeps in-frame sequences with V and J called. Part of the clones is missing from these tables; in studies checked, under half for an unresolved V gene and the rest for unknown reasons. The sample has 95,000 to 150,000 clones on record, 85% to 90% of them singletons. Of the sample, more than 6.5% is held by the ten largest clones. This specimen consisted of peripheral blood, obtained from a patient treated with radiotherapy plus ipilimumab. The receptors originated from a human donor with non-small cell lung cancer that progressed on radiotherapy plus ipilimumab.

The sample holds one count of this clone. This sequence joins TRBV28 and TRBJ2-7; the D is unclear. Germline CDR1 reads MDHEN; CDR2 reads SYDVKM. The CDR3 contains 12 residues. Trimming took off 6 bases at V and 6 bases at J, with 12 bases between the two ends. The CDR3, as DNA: TGTGCCAGCAGGTTTAAAGGCGGCGAGCAGTACTTC. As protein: CASRFKGGEQYF.

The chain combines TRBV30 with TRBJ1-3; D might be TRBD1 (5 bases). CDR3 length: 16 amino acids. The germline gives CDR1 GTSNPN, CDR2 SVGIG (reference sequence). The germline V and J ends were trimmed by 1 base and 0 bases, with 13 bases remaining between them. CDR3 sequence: CAWSDSWGSSGNTIYF. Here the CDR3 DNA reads TGTGCCTGGAGTGATAGTTGGGGGAGCTCTGGAAACACCATATATTTT.

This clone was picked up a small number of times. In nucleotides, the CDR3 is TGTGCCAGCAGCCAAGATTCGGGGGGAGAAGCTTTCTTT. This translates into CASSQDSGGEAFF. The rearrangement joins TRBV4-2 to TRBJ1-1; D is possibly TRBD1 (5 bases). This CDR3 has 13 residues. Per the germline V gene, CDR1 is LGHNA and CDR2 is YNFKEQ. Trimming removed 0 bases at V and 8 bases at J, with 10 bases between.

The CDR3, as DNA: TGTGCCAGCAGCTTAGCTGGTTCAGGGAAGGCTAATGAGCAGTTCTTC. Its protein is CASSLAGSGKANEQFF. The chain couples TRBV7-6 to TRBJ2-1; maybe TRBD1 (5 bases). Germline V CDR1 and CDR2: SGHVS, FNYEAQ. The CDR3 length is 16 residues. The ends were cut back, 0 bases at V and 7 bases at J, with 16 bases in the middle.

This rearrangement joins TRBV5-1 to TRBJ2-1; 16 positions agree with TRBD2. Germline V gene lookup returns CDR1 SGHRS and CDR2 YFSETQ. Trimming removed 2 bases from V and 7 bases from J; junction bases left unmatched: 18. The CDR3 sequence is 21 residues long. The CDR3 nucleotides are TGCGCCAGCAGCTTAAGGACCGGGACTAGCGGGAGGGCTAATATTGGGAATGAGCAGTTCTTC. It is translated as CASSLRTGTSGRANIGNEQFF.

The CDR3 loop is CASSPLQGTNYGYTF. CDR3 DNA: TGTGCCAGCAGCCCTCTACAGGGAACTAACTATGGCTACACCTTC. The chain uses TRBV11-2 and TRBJ1-2; tentatively, D is TRBD1 (6 bases). Germline V gene sequence: CDR1 SGHAT, CDR2 FQNNGV. Trimming took off 5 bases at V and 0 bases at J, with 13 bases between the two ends. This CDR3 comprises 15 residues.

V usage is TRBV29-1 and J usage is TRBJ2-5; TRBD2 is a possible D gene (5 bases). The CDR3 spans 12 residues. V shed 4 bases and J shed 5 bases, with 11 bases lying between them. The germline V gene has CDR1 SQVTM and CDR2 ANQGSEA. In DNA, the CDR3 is TGCAGCGTTGGGCGAGGGCGGGAGACCCAGTACTTC. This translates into CSVGRGRETQYF.

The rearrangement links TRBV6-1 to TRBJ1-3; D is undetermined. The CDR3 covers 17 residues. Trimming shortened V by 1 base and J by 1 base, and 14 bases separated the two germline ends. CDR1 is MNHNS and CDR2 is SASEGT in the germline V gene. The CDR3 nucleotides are TGTGCCAGCAGTGAAGTACCCCCCAGGAGGTCTGGAAACACCATATATTTT. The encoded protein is CASSEVPPRRSGNTIYF.

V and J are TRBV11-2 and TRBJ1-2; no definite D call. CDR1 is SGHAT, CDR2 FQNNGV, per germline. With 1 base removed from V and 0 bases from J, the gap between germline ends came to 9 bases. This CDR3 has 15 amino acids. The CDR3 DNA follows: TGTGCCAGCAGCTTAGGTGACCCGCCTAACTATGGCTACACCTTC. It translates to CASSLGDPPNYGYTF.